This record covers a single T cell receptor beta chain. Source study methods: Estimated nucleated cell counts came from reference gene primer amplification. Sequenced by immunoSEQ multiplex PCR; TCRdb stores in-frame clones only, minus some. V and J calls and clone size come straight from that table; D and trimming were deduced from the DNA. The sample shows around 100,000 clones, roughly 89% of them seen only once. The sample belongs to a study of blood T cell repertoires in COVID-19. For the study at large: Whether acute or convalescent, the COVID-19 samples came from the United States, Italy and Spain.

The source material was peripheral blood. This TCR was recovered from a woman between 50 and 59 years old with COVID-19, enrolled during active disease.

Here the CDR3 DNA reads TGTGCCAGTTCACCATTCCGGGGGACTAGCAATCAGCCCCAGCATTTT. Protein product: CASSPFRGTSNQPQHF. This chain joins TRBV19 and TRBJ1-5, with TRBD1 as a possible D gene (5 bases). Per germline, CDR1 LNHDA and CDR2 SQIVND (reference sequence). The V end lost 8 bases, the J end lost 0 bases, and 17 bases lay between the germline ends. The CDR3 covers 16 residues. Complete variable domain (other parts from reference TRBV19 and TRBJ1-5): DGGITQSPKYLFRKEGQNVTLSCEQNLNHDAMYWYRQDPGQGLRLIYYSQIVNDFQKGDIAEGYSVSREKKESFPLTVTSAQKNPTAFYLCASSPFRGTSNQPQHFGDGTRLSIL.